These T cell receptor beta chains were read from a single sample in a study of blood T cell repertoires in COVID-19. Repertoires were generated with immunoSEQ multiplex PCR, while TCRdb's copy carries only in-frame clones and drops some. Of a few hundred thousand clones in the sample, around 88% were seen once. Sequenced input: PBMCs or T cells enriched from blood (not recorded which). These receptors were collected from a woman aged 35 to 49 who had recovered from COVID-19. Each CDR3 is given with its conserved first and last residue. Fields, in order: D gene, J gene, clone size, V gene, CDR3 DNA, CDR3 protein. The D gene is left open where the match is weak. For some rows the clone size is stated as once, few or many, or as a class when expanded; others skip it.

.,TRBJ1-1,.,TRBV6-2/TRBV6-3,TGTGCCAGCAGTTACCCGCCAGGACACCCTCCTAACACTGAAGCTTTCTTT,CASSYPPGHPPNTEAFF
.,TRBJ2-3,.,TRBV29-1,TGCAGCTTACAAGACGGCGGGAGCACAGATACGCAGTATTTT,CSLQDGGSTDTQYF
.,TRBJ2-7,few,TRBV7-8,TGTGCCAGCAGCTTAGGGGGAGACTCCTACGAGCAGTACTTC,CASSLGGDSYEQYF
.,TRBJ1-1,.,TRBV28,TGTGCCAGCAGTTTATCAGGGGCGGGTGTAGCTTTCTTT,CASSLSGAGVAFF
.,TRBJ1-1,.,TRBV19,TGTGCCAGTAGGCGGGAGAAAGTGGCGATTGAAGCTTTCTTT,CASRREKVAIEAFF
.,TRBJ2-5,.,TRBV24-1,TGTGCCACCAGTGACCCCATGACGAACCGAGGCGGGGAGACCCAGCACTTC,CATSDPMTNRGGETQHF
.,TRBJ2-6,.,TRBV21-1,TGTGCCAGCAGACGGGGGTGGTTGTTTGACTCTGGGGCCAACGTCCTGACTTTC,CASRRGWLFDSGANVLTF
TRBD1,TRBJ2-7,.,TRBV12-3/TRBV12-4,TGTGCCAGCAGTAGGGACAGGGGTCTTGAGCAGTACTTC,CASSRDRGLEQYF
TRBD1,TRBJ1-5,.,TRBV28,TGTGCCAGCAGTTTATTAGACAGGGAGTATCAGCCCCAGCATTTT,CASSLLDREYQPQHF
.,TRBJ2-1,.,TRBV7-8,TGTGCCAGCAGCTTAGGTCAGGGGAATGAGCAGTTCTTC,CASSLGQGNEQFF
.,TRBJ1-2,.,TRBV7-8,TGTGCCAGCAGCCCTTATCTGGGCCAGACCACCGTCTACACCTTC,CASSPYLGQTTVYTF
TRBD1,TRBJ2-5,.,TRBV25-1,TGTGCCAGCAGTGAACCAGGGGGCGCGGGGGAGACCCAGTACTTC,CASSEPGGAGETQYF
.,TRBJ2-1,few,TRBV5-1,TGCGCCAGCAGCTTGGCCGGCGGCCACAATGAGCAGTTCTTC,CASSLAGGHNEQFF
.,TRBJ1-4,.,TRBV15,TGTGCCACCAGCAGAGATAGAGTTGCAACTAATGAAAAACTGTTTTTT,CATSRDRVATNEKLFF
.,TRBJ2-7,.,TRBV7-8,TGTGCCAGCAGCTTACGGGTTATATACGAGCAGTACTTC,CASSLRVIYEQYF
.,TRBJ2-3,once,TRBV7-2,TGTGCCAGCAGCTTAGGCGGGGACACAGATACGCAGTATTTT,CASSLGGDTDTQYF
.,TRBJ2-2,few,TRBV11-2,TGTGCCAGCAGCTTAGTACAGGTCGGGGAGCTGTTTTTT,CASSLVQVGELFF
TRBD2,TRBJ2-7,.,TRBV18,TGTGCCGCCGGAGGGGGTCCGGGTAGCGGGAGCGGATACGAGCAGTACTTC,CAAGGGPGSGSGYEQYF
.,TRBJ2-2,.,TRBV7-6,TGTGCCAGCAGCTTAGTTCTAGGGAACACCGGGGAGCTGTTTTTT,CASSLVLGNTGELFF
.,TRBJ2-5,.,TRBV2,TGTGCCAGCAGCCGGGACCGAGGGGGTACGGAGACCCAGTACTTC,CASSRDRGGTETQYF
TRBD2,TRBJ2-1,.,TRBV15,TGTGCCACCAGCAGCGCTAGCGGGCGCTACAATGAGCAGTTCTTC,CATSSASGRYNEQFF
TRBD1,TRBJ2-3,.,TRBV5-1,TGCGCCAGCAGCCCCGGACAGGGGATGATAGATACGCAGTATTTT,CASSPGQGMIDTQYF
.,TRBJ2-7,.,TRBV28,TGTGCCAGCAGTTTTTCTTCCTACGAGCAGTACTTC,CASSFSSYEQYF
TRBD1,TRBJ2-1,.,TRBV28,TGTGCCAGCAGTTCCTCCGGGACAGGGTACAATGAGCAGTTCTTC,CASSSSGTGYNEQFF
TRBD1,TRBJ1-1,few,TRBV5-6,TGTGCCAGCAGCTTGATGGGACAGGCCACTCTCTTCATGAACACTGAAGCTTTCTTT,CASSLMGQATLFMNTEAFF
TRBD1,TRBJ2-3,.,TRBV3-1/TRBV3-2,TGTGCCAGCAGCCAAGAGGGCAGGGGGAGAAGCACAGATACGCAGTATTTT,CASSQEGRGRSTDTQYF
.,TRBJ1-2,.,TRBV29-1,TGCAGCGTTGAAGACACAGTCTACGGCTACACCTTC,CSVEDTVYGYTF
.,TRBJ2-7,.,TRBV10-3,TGTGCCATCAGTACGGGTTTCGAGCAGTACTTC,CAISTGFEQYF
TRBD1,TRBJ2-7,.,TRBV5-6,TGTGCCAGCAGCTTGGGTACAGGGGGCCCAAGCTACGAGCAGTACTTC,CASSLGTGGPSYEQYF
TRBD1,TRBJ1-1,.,TRBV28,TGTGCCAGCAGGACAGGGGGCCGCGCTGAAGCTTTCTTT,CASRTGGRAEAFF
.,TRBJ1-6,.,TRBV2,TGTGCCAGCAGTGAAGAAGGGGGTCGTGGATCACCCCTCCACTTT,CASSEEGGRGSPLHF
TRBD2,TRBJ2-7,.,TRBV24-1,TGTGCCGTAGCGGGAGGGTCCTACGAGCAGTACTTC,CAVAGGSYEQYF
TRBD1,TRBJ2-3,once,TRBV5-1,TGCGCCAGCAGCCGGGACAGGGGCACAGATACGCAGTATTTT,CASSRDRGTDTQYF
TRBD1,TRBJ2-3,.,TRBV27,TGTGCCAGCAGATATCAGGGGGCGCCGACAGATACGCAGTATTTT,CASRYQGAPTDTQYF
TRBD2,TRBJ2-1,.,TRBV28,TGTGCCAGCAGAGCCCTAGCGGGAGGCTACAATGAGCAGTTCTTC,CASRALAGGYNEQFF
TRBD2,TRBJ2-1,once,TRBV18,TGTGCCAGCTCACCGGGACTAGACGATGAGCAGTTCTTC,CASSPGLDDEQFF
TRBD1,TRBJ1-6,.,TRBV4-3,TGCGCCAGCAGCCTAGGACAGGTTTCACCCCTCCACTTT,CASSLGQVSPLHF
.,TRBJ2-2,.,TRBV28,TGTGCCAGCAGCCCTTACGGGTACGCGAACACCGGGGAGCTGTTTTTT,CASSPYGYANTGELFF
.,TRBJ1-2,.,TRBV7-6,TGTGCCGCGAGCGGCGGGGGTGGCTACACCTTC,CAASGGGGYTF
TRBD2,TRBJ2-1,.,TRBV6-5,TGTGCCAGCAGGATCGGGGGGAACAACAATGAGCAGTTCTTC,CASRIGGNNNEQFF
.,TRBJ2-2,.,TRBV6-2/TRBV6-3,TGTGCCAGCAGTAACCGACTAACTAGCACCGGGGAGCTGTTTTTT,CASSNRLTSTGELFF
.,TRBJ1-3,.,TRBV10-3,TGTGCCACCAGAACGACAGTCTCTGGAAACACCATATATTTT,CATRTTVSGNTIYF
TRBD2,TRBJ2-1,.,TRBV2,TGTGCCAGCGGGGGGGAAATGAGCAGCTCCTACAATGAGCAGTTCTTC,CASGGEMSSSYNEQFF
TRBD1,TRBJ2-3,once,TRBV29-1,TGCAGCGTTGCTAGACAGGGGGCAGATACGCAGTATTTT,CSVARQGADTQYF
.,TRBJ2-7,many,TRBV12-3/TRBV12-4,TGTGCCAGCAGTCGGACGGGGGCCTACGAGCAGTACTTC,CASSRTGAYEQYF